This TCR beta chain was obtained from a study of T-cell memory formation after mild COVID-19 (dated by TCRdb to the early 2020s). A note on the overall study: TCR sequence clusters from the two donors were found to be largely donor specific. Longitudinal TCRalpha and TCRbeta repertoire sequencing tracked T-cell clones expanding and contracting after mild COVID-19 in two donors. The cohort was made up of two young adult volunteers, one female and one male, who were previously healthy.

This clonotype was seen only a few times. The target of this receptor is not known. No base-level quality is on record; no much larger clone is a single base apart. General study outcomes and caveats: Clones that contracted from day 15 to 85 showed balanced CD4/CD8 phenotypes, whereas a second wave of clones that expanded from day 15 to 37 leaned towards CD4+. Some responding clones were detected in pre-infection memory, suggesting pre-existing cross-reactive memory T cells joined the SARS-CoV-2 response. SARS-CoV-2 specificity was not confirmed for the second-wave clones peaking on day 37. The study included only a couple of mild cases, and larger cohorts that include severe cases with pre-infection samples were judged to be necessary. Contracting CD4+ clones were located mainly in the CM and EM memory subsets, whereas CD8+ clones were found to be enriched in EMRA.

TCRdb records Illumina NovaSeq 6000 as the sequencer. cDNA libraries for TCRalpha and TCRbeta were prepared by 5'RACE using constant-segment primers, with sample barcodes and unique molecular identifiers added. Trizol reagent was used to extract RNA from every sample. The libraries were amplified in two PCR steps, and the second step added a second sample barcode and Illumina TruSeq adapters. The libraries were sequenced on an Illumina NovaSeq using 2 x 150 bp paired-end reads. The study's processing was this. Reads were demultiplexed and collapsed into UMI-guided consensus sequences with migec v1.2.7. Using mixcr v2.1.11, UMI consensuses were aligned to TRA and TRB V and J templates and then assembled into clonotypes. A clonotype was counted as expanded or contracted only when both edgeR and NoisET called the clonotype significant, with the noise models trained on biological replicates. For edgeR calls, a false discovery rate-adjusted p below 0.01 and a log2 fold-change threshold of 1 were applied. As an exploratory analysis of dynamics, max-normalized trajectories of the 1000 most abundant clonotypes were examined by PCA with hierarchical clustering. Each responding clone was given a CD4 or CD8 phenotype based on the CD4+ and CD8+ repertoires, which had been sequenced separately. The public reads were run again by TCRdb, first through fastp at Q25 and then through MiXCR, and only productive beta chains were kept. When rows share a CDR3 protein, they turn into one entry using the most common DNA and genes. V and J calls and clone size were set by TCRdb, not the authors. The sample table lists 400,000 to 450,000 distinct CDR3 sequences, 18% of them with a count of one. 20% to 25% of the sample comes from the top ten.

PBMCs were isolated by Ficoll-Paque density gradient centrifugation. CDR1 SGHRS and CDR2 YFSETQ were looked up in the germline V gene. The cysteine opens and the phenylalanine closes a CDR3 of 15 amino acids. Solely the CDR3 DNA is kept, with 45 bases framed from the first base. Trimming removed 0 bases from V and 0 bases from J, leaving 6 bases between the germline ends. The sequence was obtained from a man aged 18 to 30 who had mild COVID-19 (a few samples of this study predate the infection). The sample titles of this study are shuffled in the database, so cell type and time point are left out; the donor was told from shared clones. The chain links TRBV5-1 with TRBJ2-2; the D gene lacks a confident call. Material: PBMCs or a T cell subset sorted from them (not recorded which). The nucleotide sequence is given as TGCGCCAGCAGCTTGGTGACGGCGAACACCGGGGAGCTGTTTTTT. It codes for CASSLVTANTGELFF. With the portions outside the CDR3 filled from the reference TRBV5-1 and TRBJ2-2 genes, the complete variable region becomes KAGVTQTPRYLIKTRGQQVTLSCSPISGHRSVSWYQQTPGQGLQFLFEYFSETQRNKGNFPGRFSGRQFSNSRSEMNVSTLELGDSALYLCASSLVTANTGELFFGEGSRLTVL.